This T cell receptor (beta chain) was obtained from a study of blood T cell repertoires in COVID-19. Across the whole study: Some COVID-19 samples were acute and others convalescent; all came from the United States, Italy and Spain. Sources were T cells, B-cell-depleted T cells, or PBMCs; the material itself was cDNA or gDNA.

This clone was counted a few times. In the original analysis: Nucleated cell counts were estimated from reference gene primer amplification. Only in-frame clones appear in the TCRdb table, and some are missing; sequencing was by immunoSEQ multiplex PCR. From that table come the V and J calls and clone size; the DNA was used to work out D and trimming. The data show 50,000 to 65,000 clones, 85% to 90% seen once. This CDR3 contains 17 residues. V was cut by 5 bases and J by 6 bases, with 24 bases left in between. The germline gives CDR1 SGHVS, CDR2 FNYEAQ. Sequenced input: peripheral blood. The receptor's source is a man in his 70s with acute or convalescent COVID-19. The chain couples TRBV7-6 to TRBJ2-3; no clear D. CDR3 sequence (DNA): TGTGCCAGCAGCCCCGGAAGAAGACTTACTAACTTGGATACGCAGTATTTT. Translation: CASSPGRRLTNLDTQYF.